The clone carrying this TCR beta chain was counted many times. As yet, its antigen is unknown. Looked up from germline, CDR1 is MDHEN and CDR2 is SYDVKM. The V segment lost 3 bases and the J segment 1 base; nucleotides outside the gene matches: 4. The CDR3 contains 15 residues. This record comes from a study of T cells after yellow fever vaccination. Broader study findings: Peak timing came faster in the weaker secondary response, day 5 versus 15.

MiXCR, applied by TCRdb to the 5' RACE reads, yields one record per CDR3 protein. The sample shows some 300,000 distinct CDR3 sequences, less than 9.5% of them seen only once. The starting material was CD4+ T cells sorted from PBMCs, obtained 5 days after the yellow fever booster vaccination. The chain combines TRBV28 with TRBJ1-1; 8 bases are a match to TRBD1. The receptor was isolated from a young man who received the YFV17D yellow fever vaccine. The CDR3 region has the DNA TGTGCCAGCAGTTTTCCGACAGGGGCGAACACTGAAGCTTTCTTT. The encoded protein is CASSFPTGANTEAFF.